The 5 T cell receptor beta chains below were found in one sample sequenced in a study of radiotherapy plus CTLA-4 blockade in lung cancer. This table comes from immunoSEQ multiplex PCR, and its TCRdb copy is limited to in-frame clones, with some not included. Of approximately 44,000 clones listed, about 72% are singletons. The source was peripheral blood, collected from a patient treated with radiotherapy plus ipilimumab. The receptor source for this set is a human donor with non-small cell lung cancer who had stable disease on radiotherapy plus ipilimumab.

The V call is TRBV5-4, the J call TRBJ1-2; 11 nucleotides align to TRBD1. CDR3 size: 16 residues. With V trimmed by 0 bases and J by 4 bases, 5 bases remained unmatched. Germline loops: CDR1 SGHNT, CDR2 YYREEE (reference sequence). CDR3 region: CASSLEGDRGTYGYTF. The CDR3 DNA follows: TGTGCCAGCAGCTTGGAGGGGGACAGGGGGACCTATGGCTACACCTTC.

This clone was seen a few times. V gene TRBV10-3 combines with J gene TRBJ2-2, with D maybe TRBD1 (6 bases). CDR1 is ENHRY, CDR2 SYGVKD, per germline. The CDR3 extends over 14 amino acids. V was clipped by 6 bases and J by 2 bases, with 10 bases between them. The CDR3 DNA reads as TGTGCCATCAGACAGGGTACCAACACCGGGGAGCTGTTTTTT. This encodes CAIRQGTNTGELFF.

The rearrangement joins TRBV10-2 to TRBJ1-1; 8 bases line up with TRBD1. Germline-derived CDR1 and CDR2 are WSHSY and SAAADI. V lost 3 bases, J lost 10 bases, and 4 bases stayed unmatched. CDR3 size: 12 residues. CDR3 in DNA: TGCGCCAGCAGTGACCTCGACAGGGGAGCTTTCTTT. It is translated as CASSDLDRGAFF.

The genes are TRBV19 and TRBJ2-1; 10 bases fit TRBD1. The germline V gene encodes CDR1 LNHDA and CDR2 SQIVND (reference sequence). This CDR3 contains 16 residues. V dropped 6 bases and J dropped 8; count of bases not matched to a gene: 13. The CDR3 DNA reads TGTGCCAGTAGCATTTCCGGGACAGGGGTTACCCATGAGCAGTTCTTC. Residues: CASSISGTGVTHEQFF.

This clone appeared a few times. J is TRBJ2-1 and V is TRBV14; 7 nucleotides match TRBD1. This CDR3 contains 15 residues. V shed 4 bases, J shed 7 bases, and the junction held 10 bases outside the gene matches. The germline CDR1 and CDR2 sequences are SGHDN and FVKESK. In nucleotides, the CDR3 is TGTGCCAGCAGCCTGGGACAGAATGTTGGGAATGAGCAGTTCTTC. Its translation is CASSLGQNVGNEQFF.